This T cell receptor (beta chain) was documented in a study of CD8+CD57+ T cells in acquired aplastic anemia. Looking at the study overall: An average of around 3.5 ug of DNA was obtained from sorted CD4+ and CD8+ cells.

Those patients picked for sequencing had displayed CD8+CD57+ cell expansion on flow cytometry. Each of the patients presented with severe acquired aplastic anemia. Patient blood was sampled before any therapy had been received. Genomic DNA constituted the template upon which TCR beta VDJ and CDR3 profiling was performed. From the reads, TCRdb called clonotypes with MiXCR, one entry per CDR3 protein. Among about 120,000 distinct CDR3 sequences listed, 50% to 60% were seen once. J lost 4 bases, V lost 7 bases, and 8 bases had no gene match. The CDR3 contains 14 residues. CDR1 is SQVTM and CDR2 is ANQGSEA in the germline V gene.

The V call is TRBV29-1, the J call TRBJ1-2; TRBD1 matches at 11 bases. The material sequenced was sorted CD4+, CD8+, or CD8+CD57+ T cells (not recorded which) from PBMCs. The origin of this receptor is a human donor with aplastic anemia. This chain's CDR3 is CSASGGTGGYGYTF. The CDR3 DNA follows: TGCAGCGCCTCAGGGGGGACAGGGGGCTATGGCTACACCTTC. The whole variable domain, filled in from reference TRBV29-1 and TRBJ1-2, reads SAVISQKPSRDICQRGTSLTIQCQVDSQVTMMFWYRQQPGQSLTLIATANQGSEATYESGFVIDKFPISRPNLTFSTLTVSNMSPEDSSIYLCSASGGTGGYGYTFGSGTRLTVV.